This record concerns one TCR beta chain sequence. Generated by immunoSEQ multiplex PCR, the TCRdb table keeps only in-frame clones and is missing some. Of tens of thousands of clones listed, more than 60% were seen once; the top ten hold 18%. The sample belongs to a study of blood T cell repertoires in COVID-19. The ends lost 5 bases at V and 4 bases at J; junction bases unmatched: 7. The CDR3 sequence is 16 residues long. Germline CDR1 reads SGHVS; CDR2 reads FNYEAQ. The specimen was peripheral blood. The origin of this receptor is a woman between 50 and 59 years old with active or convalescent COVID-19. This chain uses TRBV7-6 with TRBJ2-1, with 11 nucleotides matching TRBD2. The DNA of the CDR3 is TGTGCCAGCAGCCAGACTAGCGGGATCCTGTACAATGAGCAGTTCTTC. Its protein product is CASSQTSGILYNEQFF. The complete variable domain, with remaining parts taken from reference TRBV7-6 and TRBJ2-1, reads GAGVSQSPRYKVTKRGQDVALRCDPISGHVSLYWYRQALGQGPEFLTYFNYEAQQDKSGLPNDRFSAERPEGSISTLTIQRTEQRDSAMYRCASSQTSGILYNEQFFGPGTRLTVL.